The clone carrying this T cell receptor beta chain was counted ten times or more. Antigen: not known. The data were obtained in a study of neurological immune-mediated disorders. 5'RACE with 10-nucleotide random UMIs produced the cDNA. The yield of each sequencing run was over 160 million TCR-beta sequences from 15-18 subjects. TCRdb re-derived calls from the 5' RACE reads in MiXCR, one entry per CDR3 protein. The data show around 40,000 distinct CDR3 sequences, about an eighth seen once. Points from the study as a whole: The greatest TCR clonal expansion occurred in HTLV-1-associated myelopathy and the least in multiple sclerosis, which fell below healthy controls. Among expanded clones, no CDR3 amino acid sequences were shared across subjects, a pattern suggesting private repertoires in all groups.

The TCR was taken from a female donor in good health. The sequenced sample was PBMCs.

CDR3 sequence (DNA): TGCGCCAGCAGCATCTCCCGGACAGGGATACCTGAAGCTTTCTTT. Protein product: CASSISRTGIPEAFF. The chain combines TRBV5-1 with TRBJ1-1; 8 positions match TRBD1. There are 15 residues in the CDR3. V shed 4 bases, J shed 6 bases, and the junction held 11 bases outside the gene matches. Germline V gives CDR1 SGHRS, CDR2 YFSETQ.